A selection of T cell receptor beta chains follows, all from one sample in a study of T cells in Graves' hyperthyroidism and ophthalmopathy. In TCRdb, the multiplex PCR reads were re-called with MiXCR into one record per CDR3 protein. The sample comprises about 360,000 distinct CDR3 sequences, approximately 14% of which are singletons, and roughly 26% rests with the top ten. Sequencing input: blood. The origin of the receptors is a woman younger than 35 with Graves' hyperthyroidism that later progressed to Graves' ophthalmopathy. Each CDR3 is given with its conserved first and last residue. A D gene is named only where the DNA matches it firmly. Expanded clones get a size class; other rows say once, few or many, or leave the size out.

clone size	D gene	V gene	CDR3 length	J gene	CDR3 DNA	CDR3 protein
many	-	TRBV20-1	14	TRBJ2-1	TGCAGTGCTAGTGAGGGAGTTAGGGGCAATGAGCAGTTCTTC	CSASEGVRGNEQFF
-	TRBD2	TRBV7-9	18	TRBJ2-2	TGTGCCAGCAGCGCGGGACTAGCGGGAGCGGCAAACACCGGGGAGCTGTTTTTT	CASSAGLAGAANTGELFF
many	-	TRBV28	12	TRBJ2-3	TGTGCCAGCAGTTTACATCCAGATACGCAGTATTTT	CASSLHPDTQYF
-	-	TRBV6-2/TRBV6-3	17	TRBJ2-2	TGTGCCAGCAGTTACTTTAGACAGGTCCTGAACACCGGGGAGCTGTTTTTT	CASSYFRQVLNTGELFF
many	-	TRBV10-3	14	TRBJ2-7	TGTGCCATCAGTGAGTCGGGAGTCCACTACGAGCAGTACTTC	CAISESGVHYEQYF
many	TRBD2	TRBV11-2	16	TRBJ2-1	TGTGCCAGCAGCGGACTAGCGGGAGTCTCGTACAATGAGCAGTTCTTC	CASSGLAGVSYNEQFF
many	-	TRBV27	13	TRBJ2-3	TGTGCCAGCCTACCTGTCCACTCAGATACGCAGTATTTT	CASLPVHSDTQYF
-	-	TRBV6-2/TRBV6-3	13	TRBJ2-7	TGTGCCAGCAGTTACTCAGGAGACTACGAGCAGTACTTC	CASSYSGDYEQYF
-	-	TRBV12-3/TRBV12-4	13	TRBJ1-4	TGTGCCAGCAGCCCCAGCTTAAATGAAAAACTGTTTTTT	CASSPSLNEKLFF
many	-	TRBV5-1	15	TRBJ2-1	TGCGCCAGCAGCTTGGTAGGGGGGGAAGGGAATGAGCAGTTCTTC	CASSLVGGEGNEQFF
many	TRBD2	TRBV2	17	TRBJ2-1	TGTGCCAGCAGTGACGGCCTAGCGGGAGTATCGTACAATGAGCAGTTCTTC	CASSDGLAGVSYNEQFF
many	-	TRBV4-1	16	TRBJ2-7	TGCGCCAGCAGCCAAGGGGCCGGGGACCTCTCCTACGAGCAGTACTTC	CASSQGAGDLSYEQYF
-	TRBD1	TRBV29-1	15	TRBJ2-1	TGCAGCGTTGAAGATCGGGTTAAGGGGGCGGTTGAGCAGTTCTTC	CSVEDRVKGAVEQFF
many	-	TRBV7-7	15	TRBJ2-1	TGTGCTAGCAGCTTATTAGCCACGAGTCCCAATGAGCAGTTCTTC	CASSLLATSPNEQFF
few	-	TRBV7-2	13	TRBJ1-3	TGTGCCGAACTTCAGGGAGAAGGAAACACCATATATTTT	CAELQGEGNTIYF
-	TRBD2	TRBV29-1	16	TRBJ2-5	TGCAGCGTTGAGATTTTACGGGAGGGACCCCAAGAGACCCAGTACTTC	CSVEILREGPQETQYF
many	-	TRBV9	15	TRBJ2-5	TGTGCCAGCAGCGCGGGGACACGGGTTGGGGAGACCCAGTACTTC	CASSAGTRVGETQYF
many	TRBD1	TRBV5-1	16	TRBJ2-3	TGCGCCAGCAGCCTACAACAGGGGGCGAGCACAGATACGCAGTATTTT	CASSLQQGASTDTQYF
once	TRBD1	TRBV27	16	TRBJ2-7	TGTGCCAGCAGTTTAGGGGAAAACAGGGGTTCCTACGAGCAGTACTTC	CASSLGENRGSYEQYF
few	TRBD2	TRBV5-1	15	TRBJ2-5	TGCGCCAGCAGCTCGGGACTAGCGGGAGGGGAGACCCAGTACTTC	CASSSGLAGGETQYF
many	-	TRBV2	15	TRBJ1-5	TGTGCCAGCAGCTACAGGAGGGACGCAGGTCAGCCCCAGCATTTT	CASSYRRDAGQPQHF
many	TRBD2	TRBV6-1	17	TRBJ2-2	TGTGCCAGCAGCCGGGGACTAGCGGGAGGGCCCGGGGGGGAGCTGTTTTTT	CASSRGLAGGPGGELFF
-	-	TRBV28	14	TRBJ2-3	TGTGCCAGTCACAGGGGGGGTGGGACAGATACGCAGTATTTT	CASHRGGGTDTQYF
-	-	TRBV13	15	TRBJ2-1	TGTGCCAGCAGCTTCCGGGATCTAACCTGGGAGGAGCAGTTCTTC	CASSFRDLTWEEQFF
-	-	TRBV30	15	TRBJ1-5	TGTGCCTGGAGCTTGGGAACAGGGAACAATCAGCCCCAGCATTTT	CAWSLGTGNNQPQHF
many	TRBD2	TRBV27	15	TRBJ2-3	TGTGCCAGCAGTGGTAGCGGGAGGAGAACAGATACGCAGTATTTT	CASSGSGRRTDTQYF
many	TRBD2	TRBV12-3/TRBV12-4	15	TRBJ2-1	TGTGCCAGCAGTTCCGGACTAGCGGAGCACAATGAGCAGTTCTTC	CASSSGLAEHNEQFF
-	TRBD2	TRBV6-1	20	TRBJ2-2	TGTGCCAGCATCCCGACTCGTACTAGCGGGAGGGTCCCGAACACCGGGGAGCTGTTTTTT	CASIPTRTSGRVPNTGELFF
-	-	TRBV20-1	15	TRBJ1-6	TGCAGTGCTAGAGACAGGGGATCATATAATTCACCCCTCCACTTT	CSARDRGSYNSPLHF
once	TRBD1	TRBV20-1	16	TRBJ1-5	TGCAGTGCTTCCGGGACAGGGGGTAGGGGCAATCAGCCCCAGCATTTT	CSASGTGGRGNQPQHF
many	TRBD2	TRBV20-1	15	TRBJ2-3	TGCAGTGCTAGTTGGCTCGCGGGAGGGCCGGATACGCAGTATTTT	CSASWLAGGPDTQYF
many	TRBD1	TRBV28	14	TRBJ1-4	TGTGCCAGCAGGCCACAGGGGCGAGCAGAAAAACTGTTTTTT	CASRPQGRAEKLFF
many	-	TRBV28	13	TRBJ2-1	TGTGCCAGCAACGAGAGGTCCTACAATGAGCAGTTCTTC	CASNERSYNEQFF
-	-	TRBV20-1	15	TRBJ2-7	TGCAGTGCTAGAGATTGGGGCGGAAGCTCCTACGAGCAGTACTTC	CSARDWGGSSYEQYF
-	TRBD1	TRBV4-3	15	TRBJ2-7	TGCGCCAGCAGTCCCATAGACGGGACAGGGTACGAGCAGTACTTC	CASSPIDGTGYEQYF
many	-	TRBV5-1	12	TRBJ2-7	TGCGCCAGCAGCTCCTATCCCTACGAGCAGTACTTC	CASSSYPYEQYF
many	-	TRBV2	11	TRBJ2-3	TGTGCCGGGGGAACAACCGATACGCAGTATTTT	CAGGTTDTQYF
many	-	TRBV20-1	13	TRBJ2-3	TGCAGTGCTAGAGATGATGGAGGGGATACGCAGTATTTT	CSARDDGGDTQYF
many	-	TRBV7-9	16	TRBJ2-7	TGTGCCAGCAGCTCACACCAGGGACTCGGCTACTACGAGCAGTACTTC	CASSSHQGLGYYEQYF
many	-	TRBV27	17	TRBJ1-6	TGTGCCAGCAGTTTATATGCCCGCAGGGCTCTGAATTCACCCCTCCACTTT	CASSLYARRALNSPLHF
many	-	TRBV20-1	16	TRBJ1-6	TGCAGTGTCCAGGGACACGAACTCGGGAATAATTCACCCCTCCACTTT	CSVQGHELGNNSPLHF
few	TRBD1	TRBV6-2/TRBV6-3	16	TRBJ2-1	TGTGCCAGCAGTTATCACAGGGGGCTCCTAGTGAATGAGCAGTTCTTC	CASSYHRGLLVNEQFF
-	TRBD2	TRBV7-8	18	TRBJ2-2	TGTGCCAGCAGCTTCAGTCCCATGCTAGCGGGAAACACCGGGGAGCTGTTTTTT	CASSFSPMLAGNTGELFF
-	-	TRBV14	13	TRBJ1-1	TGTGCCAGCAGCCAAGTCCTGGGATTAGAAGCTTTCTTT	CASSQVLGLEAFF
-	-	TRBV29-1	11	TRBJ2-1	TGCAGCGCCTATGACGGGGGTGAGCAGTTCTTC	CSAYDGGEQFF
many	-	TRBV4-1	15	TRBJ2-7	TGCGCCAGCAGCCCTCGCTTCACAGAACCCTACGAGCAGTACTTC	CASSPRFTEPYEQYF
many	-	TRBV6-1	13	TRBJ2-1	TGTGCCAGTTCGGGAGTTCTGGACAATGAGCAGTTCTTC	CASSGVLDNEQFF
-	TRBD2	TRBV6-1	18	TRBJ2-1	TGTGCCAGCAGCGAAAAGACTAGCGGAGGGAGCTCCTACAATGAGCAGTTCTTC	CASSEKTSGGSSYNEQFF
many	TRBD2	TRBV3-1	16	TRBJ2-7	TGTGCCAGCAGCCAAGAGTGGGGGACTAGCGGCTACGAGCAGTACTTC	CASSQEWGTSGYEQYF
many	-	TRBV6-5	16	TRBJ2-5	TGTGCCAGCAGTTACTACCTAGGGGGTCCCCAAGAGACCCAGTACTTC	CASSYYLGGPQETQYF